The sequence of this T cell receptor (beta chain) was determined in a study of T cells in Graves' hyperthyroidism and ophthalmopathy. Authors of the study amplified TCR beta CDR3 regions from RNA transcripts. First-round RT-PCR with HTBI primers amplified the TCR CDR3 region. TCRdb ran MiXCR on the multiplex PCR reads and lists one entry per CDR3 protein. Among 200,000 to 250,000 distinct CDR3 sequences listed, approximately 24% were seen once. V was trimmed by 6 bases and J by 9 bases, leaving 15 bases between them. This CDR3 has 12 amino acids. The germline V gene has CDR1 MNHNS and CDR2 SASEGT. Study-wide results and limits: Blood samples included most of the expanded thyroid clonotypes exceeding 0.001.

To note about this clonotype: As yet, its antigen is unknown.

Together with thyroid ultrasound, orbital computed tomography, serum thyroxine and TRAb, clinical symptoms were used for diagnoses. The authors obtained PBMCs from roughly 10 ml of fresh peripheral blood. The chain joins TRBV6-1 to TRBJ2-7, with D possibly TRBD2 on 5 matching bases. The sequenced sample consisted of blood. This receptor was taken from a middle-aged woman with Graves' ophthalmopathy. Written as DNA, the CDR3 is TGTGCCAGCAGCGTGATCGGAGGAGGGCAGTACTTC. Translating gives CASSVIGGGQYF.